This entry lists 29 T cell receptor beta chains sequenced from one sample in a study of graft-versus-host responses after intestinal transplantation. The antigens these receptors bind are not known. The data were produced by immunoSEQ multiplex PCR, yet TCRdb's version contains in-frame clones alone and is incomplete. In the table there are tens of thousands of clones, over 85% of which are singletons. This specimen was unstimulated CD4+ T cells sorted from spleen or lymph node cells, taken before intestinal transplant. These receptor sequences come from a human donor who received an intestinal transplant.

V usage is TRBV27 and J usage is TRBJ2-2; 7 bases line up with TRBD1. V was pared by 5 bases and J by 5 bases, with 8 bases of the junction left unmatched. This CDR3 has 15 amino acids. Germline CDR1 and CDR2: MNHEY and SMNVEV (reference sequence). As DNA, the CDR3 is TGTGCCAGCAGTCCCTCGGGACAGATAACCGGGGAGCTGTTTTTT. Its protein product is CASSPSGQITGELFF.

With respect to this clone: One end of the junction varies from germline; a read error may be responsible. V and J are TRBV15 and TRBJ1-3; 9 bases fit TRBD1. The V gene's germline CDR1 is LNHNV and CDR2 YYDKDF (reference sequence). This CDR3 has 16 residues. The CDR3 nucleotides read TGTGCCACCAGCAGGACACAGGGGGCGGCTGGAAACACCACATATTTT. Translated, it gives CATSRTQGAAGNTTYF.

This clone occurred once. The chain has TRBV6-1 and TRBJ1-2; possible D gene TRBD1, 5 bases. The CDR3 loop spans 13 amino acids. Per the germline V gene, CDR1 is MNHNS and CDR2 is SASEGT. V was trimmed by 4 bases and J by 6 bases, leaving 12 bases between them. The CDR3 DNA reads TGTGCCAGCAGTGTTGGCTGGGGCGATGGCTACACCTTC. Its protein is CASSVGWGDGYTF.

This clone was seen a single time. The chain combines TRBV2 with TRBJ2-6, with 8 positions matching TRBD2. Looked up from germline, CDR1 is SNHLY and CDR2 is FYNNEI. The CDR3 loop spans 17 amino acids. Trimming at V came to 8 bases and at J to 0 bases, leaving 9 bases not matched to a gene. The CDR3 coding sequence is TGTGCCAGCGGCTTAGGCGGGGGGCACTCTGGGGCCAACGTCCTGACTTTC. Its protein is CASGLGGGHSGANVLTF.

CDR3 sequence: CASSDRQGTSYYGYTF. The CDR3 coding sequence is TGTGCCAGCAGTGACCGACAGGGTACTTCCTACTATGGCTACACCTTC. The chain recombines TRBV6-4 with TRBJ1-2, with 7 positions matching TRBD1. This CDR3 spans 16 amino acids. With V trimmed by 2 bases and J by 3 bases, 9 bases remained unmatched. Germline loops: CDR1 MRHNA, CDR2 SNTAGT.

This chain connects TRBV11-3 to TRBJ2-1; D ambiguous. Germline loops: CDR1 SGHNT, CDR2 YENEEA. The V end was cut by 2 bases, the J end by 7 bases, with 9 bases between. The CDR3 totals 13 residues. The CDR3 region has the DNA TGTGCCAGCAGCTTATTGTCCTCAAATGAGCAGTTCTTC. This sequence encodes CASSLLSSNEQFF.

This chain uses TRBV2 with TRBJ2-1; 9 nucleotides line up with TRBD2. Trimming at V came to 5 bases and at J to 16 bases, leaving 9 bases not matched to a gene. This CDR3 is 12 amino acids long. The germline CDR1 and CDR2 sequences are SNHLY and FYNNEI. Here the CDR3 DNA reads TGTGCCAGCAGTAACCGGGAACTAGCGGGTTTCTTC. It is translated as CASSNRELAGFF. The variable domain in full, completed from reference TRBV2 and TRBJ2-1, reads EPEVTQTPSHQVTQMGQEVILRCVPISNHLYFYWYRQILGQKVEFLVSFYNNEISEKSEIFDDQFSVERPDGSNFTLKIRSTKLEDSAMYFCASSNRELAGFFGPGTRLTVL.

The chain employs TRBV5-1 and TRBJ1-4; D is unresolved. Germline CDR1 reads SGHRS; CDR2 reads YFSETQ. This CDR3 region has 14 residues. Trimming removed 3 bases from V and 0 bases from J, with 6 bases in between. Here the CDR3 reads CASSWAATNEKLFF. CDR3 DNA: TGCGCCAGCAGCTGGGCAGCAACTAATGAAAAACTGTTTTTT.

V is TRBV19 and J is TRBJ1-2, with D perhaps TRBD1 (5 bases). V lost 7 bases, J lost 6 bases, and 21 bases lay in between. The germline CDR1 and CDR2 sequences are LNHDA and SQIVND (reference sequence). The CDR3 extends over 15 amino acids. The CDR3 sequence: CASTPGHIFRDGYTF. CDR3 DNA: TGTGCCAGTACCCCCGGACATATTTTTAGGGATGGCTACACCTTC.

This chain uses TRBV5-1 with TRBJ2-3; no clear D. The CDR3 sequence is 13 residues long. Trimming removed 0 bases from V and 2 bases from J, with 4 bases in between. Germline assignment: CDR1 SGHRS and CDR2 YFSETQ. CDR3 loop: CASSLGNTDTQYF. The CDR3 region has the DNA TGCGCCAGCAGCTTGGGGAACACAGATACGCAGTATTTT.

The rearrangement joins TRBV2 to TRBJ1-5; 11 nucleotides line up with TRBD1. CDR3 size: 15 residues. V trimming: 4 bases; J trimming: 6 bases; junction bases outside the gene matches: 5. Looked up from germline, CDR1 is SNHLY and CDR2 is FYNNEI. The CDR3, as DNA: TGTGCCAGCAGTGTGGACAGGGGGCAGGGTCAGCCCCAGCATTTT. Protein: CASSVDRGQGQPQHF.

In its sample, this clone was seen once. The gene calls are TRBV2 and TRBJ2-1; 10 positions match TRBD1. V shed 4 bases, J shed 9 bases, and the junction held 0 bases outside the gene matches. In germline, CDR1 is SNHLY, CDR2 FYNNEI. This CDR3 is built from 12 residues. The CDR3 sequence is CASSGTGGEQFF. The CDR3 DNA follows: TGTGCCAGCAGTGGGACAGGGGGTGAGCAGTTCTTC. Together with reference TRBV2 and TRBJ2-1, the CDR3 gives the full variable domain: EPEVTQTPSHQVTQMGQEVILRCVPISNHLYFYWYRQILGQKVEFLVSFYNNEISEKSEIFDDQFSVERPDGSNFTLKIRSTKLEDSAMYFCASSGTGGEQFFGPGTRLTVL.

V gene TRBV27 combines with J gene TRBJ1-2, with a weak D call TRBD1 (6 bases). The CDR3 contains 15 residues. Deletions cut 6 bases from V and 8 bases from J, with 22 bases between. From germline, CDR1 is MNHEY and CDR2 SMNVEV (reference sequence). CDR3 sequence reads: CASRSIQGPIRGYTF. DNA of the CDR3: TGTGCCAGCAGGTCTATACAGGGACCCATTCGGGGCTACACCTTC.

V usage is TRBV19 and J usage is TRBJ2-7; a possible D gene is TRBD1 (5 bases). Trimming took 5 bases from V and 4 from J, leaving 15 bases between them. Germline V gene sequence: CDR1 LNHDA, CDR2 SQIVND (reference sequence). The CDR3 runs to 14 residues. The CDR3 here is CASSWGGPRYEQYF. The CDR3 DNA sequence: TGTGCCAGTAGTTGGGGCGGCCCTAGGTACGAGCAGTACTTC.

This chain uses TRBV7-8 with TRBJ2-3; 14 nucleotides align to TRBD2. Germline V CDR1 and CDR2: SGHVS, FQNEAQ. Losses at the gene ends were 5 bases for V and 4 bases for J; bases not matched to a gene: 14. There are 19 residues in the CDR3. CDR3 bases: TGTGCCAGCAGCCTAAGAAGACTAGCGGGAGGGCCCGGGGCAGATACGCAGTATTTT. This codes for CASSLRRLAGGPGADTQYF.

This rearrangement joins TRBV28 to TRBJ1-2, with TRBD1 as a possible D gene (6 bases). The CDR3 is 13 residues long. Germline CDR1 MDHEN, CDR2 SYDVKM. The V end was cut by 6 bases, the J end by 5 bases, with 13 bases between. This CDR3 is CASSIRQVYGYTF. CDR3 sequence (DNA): TGTGCCAGCAGCATAAGACAGGTGTATGGCTACACCTTC.

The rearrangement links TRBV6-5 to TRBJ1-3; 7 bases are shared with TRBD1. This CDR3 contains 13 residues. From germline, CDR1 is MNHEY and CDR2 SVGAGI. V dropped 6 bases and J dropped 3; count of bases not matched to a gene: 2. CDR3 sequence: CASSTGVGNTIYF. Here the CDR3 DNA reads TGTGCCAGCAGCACAGGGGTTGGAAACACCATATATTTT.

CDR3 region: CASSSLDTTNEKLFF. DNA of the CDR3: TGCGCCAGCAGCTCGCTGGATACAACTAATGAAAAACTGTTTTTT. The rearrangement links TRBV5-1 to TRBJ1-4; D ambiguous. The V and J ends lost 3 bases and 0 bases respectively, with 9 bases between them. Germline assignment: CDR1 SGHRS and CDR2 YFSETQ. This CDR3 region has 15 residues.

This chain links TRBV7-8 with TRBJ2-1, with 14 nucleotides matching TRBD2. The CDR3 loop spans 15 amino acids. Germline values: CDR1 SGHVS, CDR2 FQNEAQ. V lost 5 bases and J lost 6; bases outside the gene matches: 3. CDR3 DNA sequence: TGTGCCAGCAGCCCTGGACTAGCGGGAGGCAATGAGCAGTTCTTC. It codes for CASSPGLAGGNEQFF.

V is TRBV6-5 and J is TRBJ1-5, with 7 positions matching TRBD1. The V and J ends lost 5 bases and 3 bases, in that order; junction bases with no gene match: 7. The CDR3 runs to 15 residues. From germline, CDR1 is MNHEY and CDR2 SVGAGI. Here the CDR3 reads CASSRQGGPNQPQHF. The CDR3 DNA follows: TGTGCCAGCAGTCGACAGGGAGGGCCCAATCAGCCCCAGCATTTT.

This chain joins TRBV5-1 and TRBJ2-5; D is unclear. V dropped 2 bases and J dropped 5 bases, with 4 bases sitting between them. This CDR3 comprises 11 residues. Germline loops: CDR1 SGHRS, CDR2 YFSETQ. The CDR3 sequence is CASSFRETQYF. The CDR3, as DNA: TGCGCCAGCAGCTTCCGGGAGACCCAGTACTTC. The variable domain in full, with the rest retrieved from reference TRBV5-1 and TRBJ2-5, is KAGVTQTPRYLIKTRGQQVTLSCSPISGHRSVSWYQQTPGQGLQFLFEYFSETQRNKGNFPGRFSGRQFSNSRSEMNVSTLELGDSALYLCASSFRETQYFGPGTRLLVL.

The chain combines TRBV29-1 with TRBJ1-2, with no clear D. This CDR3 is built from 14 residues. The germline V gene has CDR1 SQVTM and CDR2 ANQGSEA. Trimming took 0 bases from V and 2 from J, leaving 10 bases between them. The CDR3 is CSVEDQNINYGYTF. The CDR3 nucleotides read TGCAGCGTTGAAGATCAGAATATAAACTATGGCTACACCTTC.

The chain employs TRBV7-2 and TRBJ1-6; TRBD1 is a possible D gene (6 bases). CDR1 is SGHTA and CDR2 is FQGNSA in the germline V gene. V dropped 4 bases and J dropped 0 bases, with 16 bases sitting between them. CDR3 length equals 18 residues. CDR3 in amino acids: CASSWAAQGSSYNSPLHF. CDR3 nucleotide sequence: TGTGCCAGCAGCTGGGCCGCCCAGGGGAGCTCCTATAATTCACCCCTCCACTTT.

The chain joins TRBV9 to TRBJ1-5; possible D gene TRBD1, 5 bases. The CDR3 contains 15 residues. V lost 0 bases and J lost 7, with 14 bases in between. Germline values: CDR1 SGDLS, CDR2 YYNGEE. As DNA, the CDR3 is TGTGCCAGCAGCGTAGGAGGGGCCGCGCGCCAGCCCCAGCATTTT. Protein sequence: CASSVGGAARQPQHF. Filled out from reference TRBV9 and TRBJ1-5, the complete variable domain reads DSGVTQTPKHLITATGQRVTLRCSPRSGDLSVYWYQQSLDQGLQFLIQYYNGEERAKGNILERFSAQQFPDLHSELNLSSLELGDSALYFCASSVGGAARQPQHFGDGTRLSIL.

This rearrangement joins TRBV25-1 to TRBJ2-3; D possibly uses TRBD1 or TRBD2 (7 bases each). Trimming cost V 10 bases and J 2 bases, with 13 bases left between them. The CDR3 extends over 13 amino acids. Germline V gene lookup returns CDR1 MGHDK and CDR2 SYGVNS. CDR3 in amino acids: CAIAGGATDTQYF. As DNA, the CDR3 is TGTGCCATCGCAGGGGGGGCCACAGATACGCAGTATTTT. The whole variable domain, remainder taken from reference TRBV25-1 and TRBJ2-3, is EADIYQTPRYLVIGTGKKITLECSQTMGHDKMYWYQQDPGMELHLIHYSYGVNSTEKGDLSSESTVSRIRTEHFPLTLESARPSHTSQYLCAIAGGATDTQYFGPGTRLTVL.

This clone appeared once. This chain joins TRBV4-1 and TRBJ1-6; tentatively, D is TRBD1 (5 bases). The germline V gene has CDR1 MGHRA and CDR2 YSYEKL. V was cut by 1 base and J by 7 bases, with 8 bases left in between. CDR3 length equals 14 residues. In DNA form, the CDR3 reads TGCGCCAGCAGCCAAGGGACAAAAAATTCACCCCTCCACTTT. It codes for CASSQGTKNSPLHF.

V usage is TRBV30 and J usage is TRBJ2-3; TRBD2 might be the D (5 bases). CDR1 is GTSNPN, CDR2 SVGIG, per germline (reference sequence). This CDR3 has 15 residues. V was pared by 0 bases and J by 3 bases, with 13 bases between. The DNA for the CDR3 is TGTGCCTGGAGTGTACTAGGGCGGATTACAGATACGCAGTATTTT. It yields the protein CAWSVLGRITDTQYF.

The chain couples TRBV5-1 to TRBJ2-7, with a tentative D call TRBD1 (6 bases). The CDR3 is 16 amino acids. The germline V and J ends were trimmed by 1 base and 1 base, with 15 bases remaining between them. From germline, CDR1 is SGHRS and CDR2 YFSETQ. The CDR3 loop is CASSLSSGTSSYEQYF. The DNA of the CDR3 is TGCGCCAGCAGCTTGTCTTCGGGGACAAGTTCCTACGAGCAGTACTTC. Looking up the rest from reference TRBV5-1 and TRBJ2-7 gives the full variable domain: KAGVTQTPRYLIKTRGQQVTLSCSPISGHRSVSWYQQTPGQGLQFLFEYFSETQRNKGNFPGRFSGRQFSNSRSEMNVSTLELGDSALYLCASSLSSGTSSYEQYFGPGTRLTVT.

The CDR3 protein is CATSRREAGQHYEQYF. The CDR3 DNA reads TGTGCCACCAGCAGGAGGGAGGCGGGACAGCACTACGAGCAGTACTTC. V is TRBV15 and J is TRBJ2-7; D is possibly TRBD1 (7 bases). Germline V gene data show CDR1 as LNHNV and CDR2 as YYDKDF (reference sequence). CDR3 size: 16 residues. V was clipped by 3 bases and J by 3 bases, with 18 bases between them.